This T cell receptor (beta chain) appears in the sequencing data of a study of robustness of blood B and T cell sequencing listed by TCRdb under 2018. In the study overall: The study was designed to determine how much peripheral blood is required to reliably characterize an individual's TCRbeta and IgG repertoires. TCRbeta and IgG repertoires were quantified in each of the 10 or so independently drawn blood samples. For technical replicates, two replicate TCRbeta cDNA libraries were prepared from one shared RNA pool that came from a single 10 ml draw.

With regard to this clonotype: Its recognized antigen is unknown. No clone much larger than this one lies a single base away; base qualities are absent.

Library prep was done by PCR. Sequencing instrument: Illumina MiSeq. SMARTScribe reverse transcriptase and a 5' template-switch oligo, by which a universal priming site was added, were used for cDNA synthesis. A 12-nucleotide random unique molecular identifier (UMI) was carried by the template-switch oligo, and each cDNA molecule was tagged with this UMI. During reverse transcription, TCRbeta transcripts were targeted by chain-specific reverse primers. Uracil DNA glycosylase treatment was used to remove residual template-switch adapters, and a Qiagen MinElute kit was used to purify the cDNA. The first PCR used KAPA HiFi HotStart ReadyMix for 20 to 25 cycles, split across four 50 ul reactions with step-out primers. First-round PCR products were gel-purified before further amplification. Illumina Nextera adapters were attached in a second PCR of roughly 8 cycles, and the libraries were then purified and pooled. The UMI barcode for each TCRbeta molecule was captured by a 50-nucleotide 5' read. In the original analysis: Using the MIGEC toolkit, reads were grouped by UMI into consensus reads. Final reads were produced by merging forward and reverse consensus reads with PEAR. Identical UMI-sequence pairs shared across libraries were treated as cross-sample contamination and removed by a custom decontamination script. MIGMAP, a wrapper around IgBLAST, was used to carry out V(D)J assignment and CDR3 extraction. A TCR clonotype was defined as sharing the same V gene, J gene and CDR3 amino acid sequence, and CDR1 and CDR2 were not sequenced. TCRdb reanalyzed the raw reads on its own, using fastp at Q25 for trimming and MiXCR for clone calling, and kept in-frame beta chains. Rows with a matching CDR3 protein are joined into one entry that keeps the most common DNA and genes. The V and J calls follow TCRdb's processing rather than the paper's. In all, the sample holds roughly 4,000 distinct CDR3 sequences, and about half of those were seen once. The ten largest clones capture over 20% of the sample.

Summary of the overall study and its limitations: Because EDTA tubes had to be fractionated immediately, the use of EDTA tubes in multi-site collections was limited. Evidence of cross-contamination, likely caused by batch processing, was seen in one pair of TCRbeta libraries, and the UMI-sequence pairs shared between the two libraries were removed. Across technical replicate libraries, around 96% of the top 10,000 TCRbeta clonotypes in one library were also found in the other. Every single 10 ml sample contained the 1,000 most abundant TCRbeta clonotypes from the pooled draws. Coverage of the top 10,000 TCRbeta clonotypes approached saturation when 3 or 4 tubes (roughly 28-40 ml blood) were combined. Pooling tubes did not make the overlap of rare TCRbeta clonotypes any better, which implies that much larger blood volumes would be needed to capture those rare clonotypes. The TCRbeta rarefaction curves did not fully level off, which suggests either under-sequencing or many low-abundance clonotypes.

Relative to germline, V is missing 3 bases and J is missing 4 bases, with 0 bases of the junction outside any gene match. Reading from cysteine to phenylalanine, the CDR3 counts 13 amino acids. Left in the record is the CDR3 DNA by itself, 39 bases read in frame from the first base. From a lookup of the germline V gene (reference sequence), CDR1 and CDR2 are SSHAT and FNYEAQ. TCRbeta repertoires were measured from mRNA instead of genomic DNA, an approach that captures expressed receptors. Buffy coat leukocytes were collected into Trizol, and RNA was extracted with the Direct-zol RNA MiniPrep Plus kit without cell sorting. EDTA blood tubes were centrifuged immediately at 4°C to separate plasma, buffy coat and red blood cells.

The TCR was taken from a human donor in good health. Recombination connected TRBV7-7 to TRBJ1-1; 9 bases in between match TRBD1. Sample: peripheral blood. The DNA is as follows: TGTGCCAGCAGCTTGACAGGGGGCACTGAAGCTTTCTTT. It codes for CASSLTGGTEAFF.